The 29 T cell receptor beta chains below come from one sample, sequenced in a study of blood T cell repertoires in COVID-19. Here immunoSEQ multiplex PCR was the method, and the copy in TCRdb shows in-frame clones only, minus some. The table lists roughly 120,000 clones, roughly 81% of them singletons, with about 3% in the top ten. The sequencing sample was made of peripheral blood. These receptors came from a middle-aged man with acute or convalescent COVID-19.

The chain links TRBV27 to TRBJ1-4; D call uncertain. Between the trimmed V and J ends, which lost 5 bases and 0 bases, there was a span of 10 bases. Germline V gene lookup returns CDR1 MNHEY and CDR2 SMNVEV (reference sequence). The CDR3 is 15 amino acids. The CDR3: CASSPPPATNEKLFF. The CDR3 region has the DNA TGTGCCAGCAGTCCCCCGCCGGCAACTAATGAAAAACTGTTTTTT.

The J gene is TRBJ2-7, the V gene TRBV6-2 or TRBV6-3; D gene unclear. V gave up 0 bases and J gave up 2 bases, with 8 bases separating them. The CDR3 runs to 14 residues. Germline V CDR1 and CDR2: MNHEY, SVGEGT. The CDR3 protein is CASSYSRQTYEQYF. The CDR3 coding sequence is TGTGCCAGCAGTTACTCGCGGCAAACCTACGAGCAGTACTTC.

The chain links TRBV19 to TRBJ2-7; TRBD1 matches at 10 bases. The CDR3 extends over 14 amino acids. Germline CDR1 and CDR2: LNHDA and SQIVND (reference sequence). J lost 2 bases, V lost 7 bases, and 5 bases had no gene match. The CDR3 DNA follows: TGTGCCAGTACCGCCGGGACAGGGGCCTACGAGCAGTACTTC. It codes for CASTAGTGAYEQYF.

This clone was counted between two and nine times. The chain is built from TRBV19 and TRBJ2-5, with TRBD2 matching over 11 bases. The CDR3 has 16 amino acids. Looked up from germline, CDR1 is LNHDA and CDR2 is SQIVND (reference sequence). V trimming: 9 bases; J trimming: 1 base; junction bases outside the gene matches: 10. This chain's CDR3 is CASRPGLAASQETQYF. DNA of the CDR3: TGTGCCAGCCGCCCGGGACTAGCGGCTTCCCAAGAGACCCAGTACTTC.

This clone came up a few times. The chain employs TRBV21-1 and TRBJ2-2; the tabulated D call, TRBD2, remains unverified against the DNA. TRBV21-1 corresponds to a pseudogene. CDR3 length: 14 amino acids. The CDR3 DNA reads TGTGCCAGCAGCCCTCCCCCCGGGACCGGGGAGCTGTTTTTT. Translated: CASSPPPGTGELFF.

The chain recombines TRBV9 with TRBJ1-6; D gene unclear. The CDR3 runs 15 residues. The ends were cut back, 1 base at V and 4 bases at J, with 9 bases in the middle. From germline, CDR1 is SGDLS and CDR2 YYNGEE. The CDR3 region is CASSVSEAYNSPLHF. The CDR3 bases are TGTGCCAGCAGCGTAAGCGAGGCTTATAATTCACCCCTCCACTTT.

The CDR3 is CAIRGPSYEQYF. CDR3 coding DNA: TGTGCCATCAGGGGGCCCTCCTACGAGCAGTACTTC. The chain joins TRBV10-3 to TRBJ2-7, with a weak D call TRBD1 (5 bases). The CDR3 has 12 amino acids. Germline V gene lookup returns CDR1 ENHRY and CDR2 SYGVKD. Trimming removed 6 bases at V and 0 bases at J, with 6 bases between.

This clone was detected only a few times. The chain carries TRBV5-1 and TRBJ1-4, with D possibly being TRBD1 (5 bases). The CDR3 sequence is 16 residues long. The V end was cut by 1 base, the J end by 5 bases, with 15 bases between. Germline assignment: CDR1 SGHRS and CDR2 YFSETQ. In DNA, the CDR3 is TGCGCCAGCAGCTTGTACGGGGGGATTGAGAATGAAAAACTGTTTTTT. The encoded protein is CASSLYGGIENEKLFF.

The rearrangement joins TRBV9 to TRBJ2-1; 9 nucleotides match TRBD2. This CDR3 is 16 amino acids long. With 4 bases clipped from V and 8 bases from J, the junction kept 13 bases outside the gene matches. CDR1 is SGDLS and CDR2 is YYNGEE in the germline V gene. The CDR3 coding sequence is TGTGCCAGCAGCCCCTACCGAGGTAGCGGGGGCTATGAGCAGTTCTTC. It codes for CASSPYRGSGGYEQFF.

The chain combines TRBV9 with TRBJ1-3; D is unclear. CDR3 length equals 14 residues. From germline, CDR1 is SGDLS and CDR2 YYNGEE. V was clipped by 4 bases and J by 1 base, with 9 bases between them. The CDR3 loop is CASSQSGSGNTIYF. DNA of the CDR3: TGTGCCAGCAGCCAATCGGGATCTGGAAACACCATATATTTT.

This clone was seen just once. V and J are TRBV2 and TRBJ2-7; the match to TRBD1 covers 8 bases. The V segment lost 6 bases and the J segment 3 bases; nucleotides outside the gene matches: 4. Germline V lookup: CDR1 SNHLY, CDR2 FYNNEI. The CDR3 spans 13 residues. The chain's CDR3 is CASRVDRGYEQYF. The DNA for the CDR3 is TGTGCCAGCAGGGTCGACAGGGGCTACGAGCAGTACTTC. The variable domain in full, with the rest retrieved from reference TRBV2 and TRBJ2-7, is EPEVTQTPSHQVTQMGQEVILRCVPISNHLYFYWYRQILGQKVEFLVSFYNNEISEKSEIFDDQFSVERPDGSNFTLKIRSTKLEDSAMYFCASRVDRGYEQYFGPGTRLTVT.

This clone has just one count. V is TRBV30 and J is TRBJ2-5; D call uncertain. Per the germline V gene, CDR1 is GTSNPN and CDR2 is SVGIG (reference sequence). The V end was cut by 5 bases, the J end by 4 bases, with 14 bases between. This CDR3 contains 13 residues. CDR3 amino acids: CAWAKTPGETQYF. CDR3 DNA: TGTGCCTGGGCCAAGACCCCGGGAGAGACCCAGTACTTC. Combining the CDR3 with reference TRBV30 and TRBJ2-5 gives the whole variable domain SQTIHQWPATLVQPVGSPLSLECTVEGTSNPNLYWYRQAAGRGLQLLFYSVGIGQISSEVPQNLSASRPQDRQFILSSKKLLLSDSGFYLCAWAKTPGETQYFGPGTRLLVL.

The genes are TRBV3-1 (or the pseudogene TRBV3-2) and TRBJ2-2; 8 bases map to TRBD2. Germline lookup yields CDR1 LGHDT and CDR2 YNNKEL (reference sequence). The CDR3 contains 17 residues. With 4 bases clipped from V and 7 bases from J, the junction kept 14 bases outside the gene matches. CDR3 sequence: CASSPTPGGSGSGELFF. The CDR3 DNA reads TGTGCCAGCAGCCCTACTCCGGGAGGGAGCGGTAGCGGGGAGCTGTTTTTT.

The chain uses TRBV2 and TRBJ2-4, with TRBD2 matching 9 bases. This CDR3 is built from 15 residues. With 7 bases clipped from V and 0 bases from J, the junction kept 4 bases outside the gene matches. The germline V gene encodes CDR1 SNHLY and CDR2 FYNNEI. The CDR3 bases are TGTGCCAGCACTGCTAGCGGGGTAGCCAAAAACATTCAGTACTTC. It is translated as CASTASGVAKNIQYF.

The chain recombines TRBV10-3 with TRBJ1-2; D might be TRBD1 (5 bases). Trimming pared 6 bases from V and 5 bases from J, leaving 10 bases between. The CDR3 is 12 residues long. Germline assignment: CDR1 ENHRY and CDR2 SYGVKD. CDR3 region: CAIRRGDYGYTF. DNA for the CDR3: TGTGCCATCAGGCGGGGGGATTATGGCTACACCTTC.

CDR3 sequence reads: CASSQDGTGGSLREQYF. The CDR3 bases are TGCGCCAGCAGCCAAGATGGAACGGGGGGGTCCCTACGCGAGCAGTACTTC. V gene TRBV4-3 combines with J gene TRBJ2-7; 8 nucleotides agree with TRBD2. V dropped 0 bases and J dropped 6; count of bases not matched to a gene: 13. CDR1 is LGHNA, CDR2 YSLEER, per germline. The CDR3 is made up of 17 amino acids.

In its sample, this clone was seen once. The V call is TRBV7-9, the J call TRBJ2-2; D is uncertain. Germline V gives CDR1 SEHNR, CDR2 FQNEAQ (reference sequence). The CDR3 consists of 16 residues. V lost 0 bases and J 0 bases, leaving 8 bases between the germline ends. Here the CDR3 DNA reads TGTGCCAGCAGCTTAGCGTCAGGATCGAACACCGGGGAGCTGTTTTTT. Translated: CASSLASGSNTGELFF.

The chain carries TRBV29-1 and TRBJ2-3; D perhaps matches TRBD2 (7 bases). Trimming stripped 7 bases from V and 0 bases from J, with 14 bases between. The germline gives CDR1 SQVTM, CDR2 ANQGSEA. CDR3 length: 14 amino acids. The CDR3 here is CSALGGGSTDTQYF. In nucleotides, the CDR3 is TGCAGCGCCCTGGGGGGGGGCAGCACAGATACGCAGTATTTT.

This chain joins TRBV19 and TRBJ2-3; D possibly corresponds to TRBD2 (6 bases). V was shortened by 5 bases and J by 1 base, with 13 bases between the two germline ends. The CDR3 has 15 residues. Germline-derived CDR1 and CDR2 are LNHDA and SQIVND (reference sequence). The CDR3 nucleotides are TGTGCCAGTAGTCCACGGCGGAGGGGCACAGATACGCAGTATTTT. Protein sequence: CASSPRRRGTDTQYF.

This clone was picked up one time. The CDR3 region has the DNA TGTGCCAGCAGCCAAGATTTGTGGGGCTTGGGTGAAGCTTTCTTT. Amino acids: CASSQDLWGLGEAFF. V usage is TRBV14 and J usage is TRBJ1-1; maybe TRBD1 (5 bases). Germline CDR1 reads SGHDN; CDR2 reads FVKESK. With 0 bases removed from V and 7 bases from J, the gap between germline ends came to 15 bases. This CDR3 region has 15 residues.

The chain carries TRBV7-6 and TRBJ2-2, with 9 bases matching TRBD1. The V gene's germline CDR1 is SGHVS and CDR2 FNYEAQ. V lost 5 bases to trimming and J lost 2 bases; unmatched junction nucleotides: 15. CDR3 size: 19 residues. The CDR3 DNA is TGTGCCAGCAGCCCACAAAAAAATCCGGGACAGGGTAACACCGGGGAGCTGTTTTTT. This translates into CASSPQKNPGQGNTGELFF. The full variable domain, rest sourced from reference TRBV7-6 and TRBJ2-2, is GAGVSQSPRYKVTKRGQDVALRCDPISGHVSLYWYRQALGQGPEFLTYFNYEAQQDKSGLPNDRFSAERPEGSISTLTIQRTEQRDSAMYRCASSPQKNPGQGNTGELFFGEGSRLTVL.

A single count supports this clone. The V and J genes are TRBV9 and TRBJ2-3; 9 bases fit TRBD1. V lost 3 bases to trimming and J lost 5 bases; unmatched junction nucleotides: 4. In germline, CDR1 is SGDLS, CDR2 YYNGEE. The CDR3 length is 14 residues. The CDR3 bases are TGTGCCAGCAGCGAGGACAGGGGTGTAGATACGCAGTATTTT. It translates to CASSEDRGVDTQYF. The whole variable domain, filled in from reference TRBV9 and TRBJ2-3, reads DSGVTQTPKHLITATGQRVTLRCSPRSGDLSVYWYQQSLDQGLQFLIQYYNGEERAKGNILERFSAQQFPDLHSELNLSSLELGDSALYFCASSEDRGVDTQYFGPGTRLTVL.

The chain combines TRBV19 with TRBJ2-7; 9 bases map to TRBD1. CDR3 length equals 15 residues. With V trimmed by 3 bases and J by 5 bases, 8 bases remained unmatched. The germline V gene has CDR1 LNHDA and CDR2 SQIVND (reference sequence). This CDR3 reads CASSIAGTGFHEQYF. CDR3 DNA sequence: TGTGCCAGTAGTATTGCCGGGACAGGGTTCCACGAGCAGTACTTC. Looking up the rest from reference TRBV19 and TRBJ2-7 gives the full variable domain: DGGITQSPKYLFRKEGQNVTLSCEQNLNHDAMYWYRQDPGQGLRLIYYSQIVNDFQKGDIAEGYSVSREKKESFPLTVTSAQKNPTAFYLCASSIAGTGFHEQYFGPGTRLTVT.

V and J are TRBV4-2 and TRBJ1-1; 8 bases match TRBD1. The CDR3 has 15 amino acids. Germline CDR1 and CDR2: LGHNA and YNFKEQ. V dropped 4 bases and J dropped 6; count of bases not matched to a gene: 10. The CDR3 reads CASSLRGPEDSEAFF. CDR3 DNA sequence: TGTGCCAGCAGCCTCAGGGGGCCCGAAGATTCTGAAGCTTTCTTT.

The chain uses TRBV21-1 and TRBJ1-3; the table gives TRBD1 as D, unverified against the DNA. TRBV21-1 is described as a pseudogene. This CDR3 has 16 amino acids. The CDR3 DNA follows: TGTGCCAGCAGCAAAGAAGGGGGTGAGACTGGAAACACCATATATTTT. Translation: CASSKEGGETGNTIYF.

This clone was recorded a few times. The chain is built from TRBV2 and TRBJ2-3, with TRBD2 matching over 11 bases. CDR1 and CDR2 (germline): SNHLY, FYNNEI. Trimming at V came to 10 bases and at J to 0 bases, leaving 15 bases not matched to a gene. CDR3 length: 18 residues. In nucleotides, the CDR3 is TGTGCCACCTCACCCGGACTAGCGGGCCTACCTAGCACAGATACGCAGTATTTT. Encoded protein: CATSPGLAGLPSTDTQYF.

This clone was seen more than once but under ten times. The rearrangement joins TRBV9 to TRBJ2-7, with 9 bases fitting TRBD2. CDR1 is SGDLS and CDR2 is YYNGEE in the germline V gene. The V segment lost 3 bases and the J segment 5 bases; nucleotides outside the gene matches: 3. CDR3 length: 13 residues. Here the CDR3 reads CASSEAGGDEQYF. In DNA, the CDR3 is TGTGCCAGCAGCGAAGCGGGGGGAGACGAGCAGTACTTC.

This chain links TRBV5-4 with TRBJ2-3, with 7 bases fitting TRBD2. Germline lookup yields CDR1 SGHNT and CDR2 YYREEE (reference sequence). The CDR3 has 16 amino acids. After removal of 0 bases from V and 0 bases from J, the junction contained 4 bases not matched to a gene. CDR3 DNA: TGTGCCAGCAGCTTGGCTAGCGGTGCTAGCACAGATACGCAGTATTTT. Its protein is CASSLASGASTDTQYF.

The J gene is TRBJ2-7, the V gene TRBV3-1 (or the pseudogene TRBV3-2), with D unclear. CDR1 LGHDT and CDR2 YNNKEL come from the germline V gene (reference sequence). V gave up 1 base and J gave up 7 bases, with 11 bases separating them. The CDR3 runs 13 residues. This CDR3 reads CASSQGSPAEQYF. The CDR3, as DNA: TGTGCCAGCAGCCAAGGCTCACCCGCGGAGCAGTACTTC.